The 19 T cell receptor beta chains presented below share a single source sample, sequenced in a study of T cell responses to AZD1222 COVID-19 vaccine. Assay: immunoSEQ multiplex PCR; the TCRdb copy retains only in-frame clones and omits some. The table lists about 160,000 clones, 89% of them singletons, with approximately 5.1% in the top ten. The source material was peripheral blood, sampled on day 0 of AZD1222 vaccination. Source of these receptors: an adult in good health.

The J gene is TRBJ1-4, the V gene TRBV7-9; the D is unclear. V lost 5 bases and J lost 7, with 14 bases in between. Germline lookup yields CDR1 SEHNR and CDR2 FQNEAQ (reference sequence). The CDR3 runs to 14 residues. The CDR3 loop reads CASSQHQVGEKLFF. The CDR3 DNA sequence: TGTGCCAGCAGCCAACATCAGGTCGGTGAAAAACTGTTTTTT.

This rearrangement joins TRBV19 to TRBJ1-2, with D perhaps matching TRBD1 (6 bases). Germline CDR1 is LNHDA and CDR2 is SQIVND (reference sequence). V lost 5 bases, J lost 7 bases, and 11 bases lay in between. The CDR3 sequence is 12 residues long. This CDR3 is CASSLQGFGYTF. In DNA form, the CDR3 reads TGTGCCAGTAGTTTACAGGGCTTTGGCTACACCTTC. Using reference TRBV19 and TRBJ1-2 for the parts outside the CDR3, the full variable domain is DGGITQSPKYLFRKEGQNVTLSCEQNLNHDAMYWYRQDPGQGLRLIYYSQIVNDFQKGDIAEGYSVSREKKESFPLTVTSAQKNPTAFYLCASSLQGFGYTFGSGTRLTVV.

This chain's CDR3 is CASSQTGVTYEQYF. In DNA, the CDR3 is TGTGCCAGCAGCCAGACAGGGGTGACCTACGAGCAGTACTTC. This chain joins TRBV7-9 and TRBJ2-7; 8 bases agree with TRBD1. V shed 5 bases, J shed 2 bases, and the junction held 5 bases outside the gene matches. Germline CDR1 SEHNR, CDR2 FQNEAQ (reference sequence). The CDR3 runs 14 residues.

This chain connects TRBV5-4 to TRBJ2-7; no firm D call. Trimming took off 4 bases at V and 3 bases at J, with 14 bases between the two ends. The CDR3 spans 14 residues. The V gene's germline CDR1 is SGHNT and CDR2 YYREEE (reference sequence). CDR3 loop: CASSPNLGNYEQYF. Here the CDR3 DNA reads TGTGCCAGCAGCCCTAACTTGGGGAACTACGAGCAGTACTTC.

This clone was counted a single time. The gene calls are TRBV7-2 and TRBJ2-1, with 11 bases that match TRBD2. Per germline, CDR1 SGHTA and CDR2 FQGNSA. Trimming took 5 bases from V and 7 from J; bases not matched to a gene: 7. The CDR3 has 15 amino acids. CDR3 loop: CASSPTSGSINEQFF. The CDR3, as DNA: TGTGCCAGCAGCCCCACTAGCGGGAGTATAAATGAGCAGTTCTTC.

The chain's CDR3 is CASSYSYSSNTEAFF. The DNA for the CDR3 is TGCGCCAGCAGCTACAGCTACAGTTCGAACACTGAAGCTTTCTTT. The rearrangement joins TRBV4-3 to TRBJ1-1; the D is unclear. Germline V CDR1 and CDR2: LGHNA, YSLEER. V dropped 5 bases and J dropped 1 base, with 14 bases sitting between them. The CDR3 extends over 15 amino acids.

The chain couples TRBV7-2 to TRBJ1-2, with TRBD1 matching 8 bases. Losses at the gene ends were 5 bases for V and 2 bases for J; bases not matched to a gene: 7. The CDR3 has 15 residues. Germline assignment: CDR1 SGHTA and CDR2 FQGNSA. The CDR3 DNA reads TGTGCCAGCAGCCTATGGACAGGGACCAACTATGGCTACACCTTC. It translates to CASSLWTGTNYGYTF.

The rearrangement links TRBV5-6 to TRBJ1-6; D remains unclear. Trimming took 5 bases from V and 5 from J, leaving 5 bases between them. CDR1 is SGHDT, CDR2 YYEEEE, per germline. The CDR3 runs 12 residues. CDR3 DNA sequence: TGTGCCAGCAGTTTCCATAATTCACCCCTCCACTTT. It encodes CASSFHNSPLHF.

This sequence joins TRBV19 and TRBJ1-1; 7 bases are shared with TRBD1. Germline V lookup: CDR1 LNHDA, CDR2 SQIVND (reference sequence). CDR3 size: 17 residues. J lost 0 bases, V lost 6 bases, and 13 bases had no gene match. CDR3 amino acids: CASRPGQAVKLNTEAFF. The CDR3 nucleotides are TGTGCCAGTAGACCCGGACAGGCGGTAAAGTTGAACACTGAAGCTTTCTTT. Supplemented by reference TRBV19 and TRBJ1-1, the full variable domain reads DGGITQSPKYLFRKEGQNVTLSCEQNLNHDAMYWYRQDPGQGLRLIYYSQIVNDFQKGDIAEGYSVSREKKESFPLTVTSAQKNPTAFYLCASRPGQAVKLNTEAFFGQGTRLTVV.

The chain has TRBV27 and TRBJ2-5, with D perhaps TRBD2 (6 bases). V lost 0 bases and J 0 bases, leaving 17 bases between the germline ends. The CDR3 loop spans 18 amino acids. Germline-derived CDR1 and CDR2 are MNHEY and SMNVEV (reference sequence). The CDR3 coding sequence is TGTGCCAGCAGTTTATCTCTGCCGGGACTGATGTACCAAGAGACCCAGTACTTC. Its protein is CASSLSLPGLMYQETQYF.

V is TRBV2 and J is TRBJ2-5; D may be TRBD2 (5 bases). The CDR3 consists of 18 residues. V was pared by 3 bases and J by 1 base, with 21 bases between. Germline assignment: CDR1 SNHLY and CDR2 FYNNEI. The CDR3 DNA follows: TGTGCCAGCAGTGACTTGAGGGCCTCTCGAGAAATCCAAGAGACCCAGTACTTC. It yields the protein CASSDLRASREIQETQYF.

V and J are TRBV11-1 and TRBJ2-1; the match to TRBD1 covers 8 bases. This CDR3 has 13 amino acids. Trimming cost V 4 bases and J 9 bases; bases outside gene matches: 5. Germline V lookup: CDR1 SGHAT, CDR2 FQDESV (reference sequence). The CDR3 DNA reads TGTGCCAGCAGCTCTCAGGGGGCCGGTGAGCAGTTCTTC. Protein: CASSSQGAGEQFF.

The J gene is TRBJ1-1, the V gene TRBV28; 7 bases are a match to TRBD1. The germline V gene encodes CDR1 MDHEN and CDR2 SYDVKM. The CDR3 has 15 residues. The V gene end was trimmed by 6 bases and the J gene end by 1 base; junction bases not matched to a gene: 8. The CDR3 is CASRRTGAANTEAFF. The CDR3 DNA reads as TGTGCCAGCAGGAGGACAGGAGCGGCGAACACTGAAGCTTTCTTT.

The rearrangement uses TRBV19 and TRBJ2-1, with 9 bases that match TRBD2. The germline V gene encodes CDR1 LNHDA and CDR2 SQIVND (reference sequence). CDR3 size: 14 residues. Trimming at V came to 5 bases and at J to 7 bases, leaving 6 bases not matched to a gene. CDR3 sequence (DNA): TGTGCCAGTAGTCCGGGACTAGCCACGAATGAGCAGTTCTTC. Residues: CASSPGLATNEQFF.

This chain uses TRBV7-2 with TRBJ2-7; 10 bases are a match to TRBD1. There are 14 residues in the CDR3. Germline trimming cut 5 bases from V and 6 bases from J; bases unmatched to any gene: 7. CDR1 is SGHTA and CDR2 is FQGNSA in the germline V gene. The CDR3 protein is CASSTGTGVSEQYF. CDR3 bases: TGTGCCAGCAGCACCGGGACAGGGGTCAGCGAGCAGTACTTC.

The chain is built from TRBV19 and TRBJ1-5, with 8 bases that match TRBD1. The germline V gene encodes CDR1 LNHDA and CDR2 SQIVND (reference sequence). The V and J ends lost 6 bases and 3 bases, in that order; junction bases with no gene match: 4. This CDR3 contains 14 residues. CDR3 region: CASSPGGLNQPQHF. As DNA, the CDR3 is TGTGCCAGTAGCCCAGGGGGCCTCAATCAGCCCCAGCATTTT.

V gene TRBV9 combines with J gene TRBJ2-7, with 7 bases aligning to TRBD2. Trimming removed 0 bases from V and 3 bases from J; junction bases left unmatched: 3. The CDR3 runs 14 residues. Germline CDR1 reads SGDLS; CDR2 reads YYNGEE. CDR3 in amino acids: CASSVGTRNYEQYF. CDR3 coding DNA: TGTGCCAGCAGCGTAGGGACTAGAAACTACGAGCAGTACTTC. The whole variable domain, remainder taken from reference TRBV9 and TRBJ2-7, is DSGVTQTPKHLITATGQRVTLRCSPRSGDLSVYWYQQSLDQGLQFLIQYYNGEERAKGNILERFSAQQFPDLHSELNLSSLELGDSALYFCASSVGTRNYEQYFGPGTRLTVT.

This rearrangement joins TRBV28 to TRBJ2-5, with 7 positions matching TRBD1. Trimming removed 1 base from V and 3 bases from J; junction bases left unmatched: 8. The germline CDR1 and CDR2 sequences are MDHEN and SYDVKM. The CDR3 is 16 amino acids. The CDR3 is CASSLYGDSRKETQYF. The CDR3 bases are TGTGCCAGCAGTTTATACGGGGACAGCCGTAAAGAGACCCAGTACTTC.

The chain employs TRBV7-8 and TRBJ1-2, with 8 bases aligning to TRBD1. The CDR3 has 12 residues. With 10 bases clipped from V and 4 bases from J, the junction kept 5 bases outside the gene matches. Germline lookup yields CDR1 SGHVS and CDR2 FQNEAQ. CDR3 sequence: CATGQGAYGYTF. The CDR3 nucleotides are TGTGCCACCGGACAGGGCGCCTATGGCTACACCTTC.